The clone carrying this TCR beta chain was recorded many times. Antigen unknown. The read is 3 residues too short to cover the CDR3 end, so that end is filled in from the germline J gene. This sample was taken from a study of T cell clonality in common variable immunodeficiency. Broader study findings: CVID patient heterogeneity limited repertoire-clinical complication correlations. CVID subjects had higher TCRbeta clonality than healthy controls, most marked in about a third.

CVID and control samples used equivalent genomic DNA input. The data were produced by immunoSEQ multiplex PCR, yet TCRdb's version contains in-frame clones alone and is incomplete. Observed in the sample are roughly 70,000 clones, none of them singletons. J gave up 3 bases and V 7 bases, and 5 bases lay outside the gene matches. The CDR3 has 13 amino acids. Germline assignment: CDR1 SNHLY and CDR2 FYNNEI. The chain uses TRBV2 and TRBJ1-1; 7 nucleotides match TRBD1. The clonotype was recovered from a person between 18 and 75 years old in good health. Sequencing was carried out using peripheral blood mononuclear cells. This chain's CDR3 is CASTNRGDTEAFF. The CDR3 DNA, read in part, is TGTGCCAGCACAAACAGGGGAGACACTGAA.